This TCR beta chain was identified during a study of Ad26.COV2.S vaccination and SARS-CoV-2 variants. Study details: The study gave Ad26.COV2.S intramuscularly, once or twice 56 days apart. Study observations and caveats: The TCR breadth and depth analyses may have produced an underestimate of total T cell responses. Placebo recipients showed lower spike-specific TCR breadth than vaccinees. Reportedly, spike-specific CD8+ and CD4+ T cell responses achieved substantial breadth once vaccination had taken place.

Here immunoSEQ multiplex PCR was the method, and the copy in TCRdb shows in-frame clones only, minus some. The data hold 330,000 or so clones, with 85% to 90% observed a single time. Treatment specified: roughly 19 received Ad26.COV2.S at low or high dose, single or two shots; 5 received placebo; per-sample allocation not given. Sampling was performed 63 days after the first vaccine or placebo injection. As regards this clone: What it binds is unknown.

The CDR3 loop spans 13 amino acids. V lost 8 bases and J 4 bases, leaving 13 bases between the germline ends. CDR1 is SGHTA, CDR2 FQGNSA, per germline. The origin of this receptor is a person aged 18 to 59 who received the Ad26.COV2.S COVID-19 vaccine or a placebo. This sequence joins TRBV7-2 and TRBJ2-3; no definite D call. The source was peripheral blood, collected in a trial of Ad26.COV2.S vaccine versus placebo. The CDR3 sequence is CASLSGLADTQYF. CDR3 bases: TGTGCCAGCCTCTCCGGGCTAGCAGATACGCAGTATTTT. Supplemented by reference TRBV7-2 and TRBJ2-3, the full variable domain reads GAGVSQSPSNKVTEKGKDVELRCDPISGHTALYWYRQSLGQGLEFLIYFQGNSAPDKSGLPSDRFSAERTGGSVSTLTIQRTQQEDSAVYLCASLSGLADTQYFGPGTRLTVL.